This TCR beta chain was found in a study of human T cells and chemical hapten exposure. In the study overall: Scalp application of diphenylcyclopropenone was performed weekly in patients across the entire roughly 24-week study. Per-sample TCR yields varied mainly from small pooled library volume differences.

This CDR3 is 11 amino acids long. V was clipped by 11 bases and J by 9 bases, with 14 bases between them. CDR1 is SEHNR and CDR2 is FQNEAQ in the germline V gene (reference sequence). The time point is: patch test 1, 2 weeks after DPC sensitization. Sample treatment: therapeutic diphenylcyclopropenone sensitization with weekly scalp DPC. Study results and limitations: Once DPC sensitization occurred, TCRs above 1 in 1000 frequency showed no change.

In the case of this clonotype: The antigen remains unidentified.

One entry per CDR3 protein, called by TCRdb with MiXCR from the RACE reads. In the table there are about 120,000 distinct CDR3 sequences, about 13% of which are singletons. This rearrangement joins TRBV7-9 to TRBJ2-1; D gene ambiguous. This clonotype originated in a man aged 18 to 30 with alopecia areata. Some clones in this sample may be carry-over from other donors' samples. Sequenced here: whole blood, sampled in connection with sensitization to the hapten diphenylcyclopropenone (DPC). The CDR3 nucleotides read TGTGCCGCCGGGCCCGGCCGTGAGCAGTTCTTC. Encoded protein: CAAGPGREQFF. The variable domain in full, with the rest retrieved from reference TRBV7-9 and TRBJ2-1, is DTGVSQNPRHKITKRGQNVTFRCDPISEHNRLYWYRQTLGQGPEFLTYFQNEAQLEKSRLLSDRFSAERPKGSFSTLEIQRTEQGDSAMYLCAAGPGREQFFGPGTRLTVL.